This TCR beta chain was sequenced in a study of cytomegalovirus exposure and HLA in healthy donors. Study-wide points: Among TCR sequences, most were rare, though some public TCRs appeared in many donors.

The PCR used 60 Vbeta and 13 Jbeta primers. Source study methods: Later work found approximately 80 million unique TCR beta chains, with approximately 12 million shared. Sequenced by immunoSEQ multiplex PCR; TCRdb stores in-frame clones only, minus some. That table gives V, J and clone size, and the DNA gave D and trimming. The top ten clones hold 0.94% of a sample with about 130,000 clones, approximately 80% of them seen once. The V segment lost 2 bases and the J segment 9 bases; nucleotides outside the gene matches: 8. The CDR3 has 15 amino acids. With regard to this clone: The antigen remains unidentified.

The chain couples TRBV6-7 to TRBJ2-1, with TRBD1 matching over 9 bases. TRBV6-7 is labeled an ORF, and its function is uncertain. Sequenced sample: PBMCs. The receptor comes from a woman aged 60-75 years in good health and CMV-seronegative. The CDR3 loop reads CASSYPTGGTVEQFF. The CDR3 region has the DNA TGTGCCAGCAGTTACCCGACAGGGGGTACGGTTGAGCAGTTCTTC.